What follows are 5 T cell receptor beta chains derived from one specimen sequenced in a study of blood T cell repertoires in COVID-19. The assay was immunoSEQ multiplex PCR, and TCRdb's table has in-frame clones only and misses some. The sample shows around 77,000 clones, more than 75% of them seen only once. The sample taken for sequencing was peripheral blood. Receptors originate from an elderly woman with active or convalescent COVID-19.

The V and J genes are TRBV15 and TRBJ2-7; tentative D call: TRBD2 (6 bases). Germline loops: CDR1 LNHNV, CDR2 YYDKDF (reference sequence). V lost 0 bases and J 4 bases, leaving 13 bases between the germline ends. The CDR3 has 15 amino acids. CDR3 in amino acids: CATSRDNLGRYEQYF. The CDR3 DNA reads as TGTGCCACCAGCAGAGACAATCTAGGGAGGTACGAGCAGTACTTC.

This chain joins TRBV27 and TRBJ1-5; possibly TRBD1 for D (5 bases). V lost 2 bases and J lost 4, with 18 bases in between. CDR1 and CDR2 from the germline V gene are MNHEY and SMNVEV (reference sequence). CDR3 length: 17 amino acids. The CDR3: CASSLRGYGAGNQPQHF. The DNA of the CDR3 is TGTGCCAGCAGTTTACGGGGGTACGGTGCGGGAAATCAGCCCCAGCATTTT.

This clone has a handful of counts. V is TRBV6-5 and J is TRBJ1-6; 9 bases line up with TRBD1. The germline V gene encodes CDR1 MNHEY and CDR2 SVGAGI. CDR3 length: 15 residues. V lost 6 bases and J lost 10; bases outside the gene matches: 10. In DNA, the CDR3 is TGTGCCAGCAGCAAGCACCGGGACAGGGTGTCACCCCTCCACTTT. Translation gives CASSKHRDRVSPLHF.

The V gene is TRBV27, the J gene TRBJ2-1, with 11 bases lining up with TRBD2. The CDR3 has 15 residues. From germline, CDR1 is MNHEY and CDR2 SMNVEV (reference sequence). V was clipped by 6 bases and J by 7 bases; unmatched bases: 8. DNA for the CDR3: TGTGCCAGCAGCCCTTTAGCGGGGGGGGGTAATGAGCAGTTCTTC. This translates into CASSPLAGGGNEQFF.

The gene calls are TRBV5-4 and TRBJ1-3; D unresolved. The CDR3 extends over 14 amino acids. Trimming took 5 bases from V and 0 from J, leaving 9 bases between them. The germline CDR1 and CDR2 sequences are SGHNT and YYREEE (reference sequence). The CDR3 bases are TGTGCCAGCAGGTCCGAGATCTCTGGAAACACCATATATTTT. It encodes CASRSEISGNTIYF. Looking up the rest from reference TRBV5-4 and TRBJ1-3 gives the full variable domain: ETGVTQSPTHLIKTRGQQVTLRCSSQSGHNTVSWYQQALGQGPQFIFQYYREEENGRGNFPPRFSGLQFPNYSSELNVNALELDDSALYLCASRSEISGNTIYFGEGSWLTVV.